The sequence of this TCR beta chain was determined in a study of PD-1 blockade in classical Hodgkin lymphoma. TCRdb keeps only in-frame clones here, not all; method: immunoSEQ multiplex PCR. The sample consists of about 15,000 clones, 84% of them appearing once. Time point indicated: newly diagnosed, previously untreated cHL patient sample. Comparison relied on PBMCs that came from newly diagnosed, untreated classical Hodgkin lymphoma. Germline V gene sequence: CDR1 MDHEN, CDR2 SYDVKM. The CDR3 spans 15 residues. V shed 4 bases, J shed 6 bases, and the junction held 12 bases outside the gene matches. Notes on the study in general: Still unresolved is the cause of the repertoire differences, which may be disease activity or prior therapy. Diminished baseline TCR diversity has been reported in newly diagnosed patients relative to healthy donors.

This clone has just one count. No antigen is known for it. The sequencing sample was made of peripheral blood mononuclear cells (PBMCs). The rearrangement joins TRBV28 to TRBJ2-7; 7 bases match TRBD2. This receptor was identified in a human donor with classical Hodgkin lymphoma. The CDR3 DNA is TGTGCCAGCAGTTCGGGGAGCGGGGAGAAAATCGAGCAGTACTTC. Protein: CASSSGSGEKIEQYF.